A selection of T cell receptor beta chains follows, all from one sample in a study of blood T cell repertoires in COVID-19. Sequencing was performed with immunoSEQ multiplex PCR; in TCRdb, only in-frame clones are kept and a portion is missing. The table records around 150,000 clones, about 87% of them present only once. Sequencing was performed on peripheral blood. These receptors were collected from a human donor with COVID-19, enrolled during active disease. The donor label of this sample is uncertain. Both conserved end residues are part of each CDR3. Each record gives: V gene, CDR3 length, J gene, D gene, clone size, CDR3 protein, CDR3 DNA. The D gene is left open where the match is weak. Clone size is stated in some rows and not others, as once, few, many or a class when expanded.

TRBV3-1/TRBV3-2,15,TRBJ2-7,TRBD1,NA,CASSHGQADLDEQYF,TGTGCCAGCAGCCACGGACAGGCGGACCTTGACGAGCAGTACTTC
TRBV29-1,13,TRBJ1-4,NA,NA,CSATGITNEKLFF,TGCAGCGCTACGGGGATAACTAATGAAAAACTGTTTTTT
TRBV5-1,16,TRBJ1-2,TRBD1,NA,CASSQSRQGIYYGYTF,TGCGCCAGCAGCCAATCCCGACAGGGGATCTACTATGGCTACACCTTC
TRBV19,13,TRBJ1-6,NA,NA,CASSIILASPLHF,TGTGCCAGTAGTATAATACTAGCATCACCCCTCCACTTT
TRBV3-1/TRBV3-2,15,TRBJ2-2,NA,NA,CASSPLQGIPGELFF,TGTGCCAGCAGCCCATTGCAGGGGATTCCCGGGGAGCTGTTTTTT
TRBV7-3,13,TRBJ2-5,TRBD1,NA,CASSATGVETQYF,TGTGCCAGCAGCGCGACAGGGGTAGAGACCCAGTACTTC
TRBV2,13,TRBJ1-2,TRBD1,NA,CASTKGTGVGYTF,TGTGCCAGCACCAAGGGGACAGGGGTTGGCTACACCTTC
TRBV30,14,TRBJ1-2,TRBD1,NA,CAWSGSDRGLGYTF,TGTGCCTGGAGTGGGTCAGACAGGGGGCTTGGCTACACCTTC
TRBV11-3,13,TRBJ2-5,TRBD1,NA,CASSDRGEETQYF,TGTGCCAGCAGCGACAGGGGGGAAGAGACCCAGTACTTC
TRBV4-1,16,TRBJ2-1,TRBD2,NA,CASSLITSGPYNEQFF,TGCGCCAGCAGCCTGATTACTAGCGGACCTTACAATGAGCAGTTCTTC
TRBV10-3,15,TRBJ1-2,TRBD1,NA,CAISDPGQGIYGYTF,TGTGCCATCAGCGATCCGGGACAGGGCATTTATGGCTACACCTTC
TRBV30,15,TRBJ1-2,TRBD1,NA,CAWSLTGGAYYGYTF,TGTGCCTGGAGCTTAACAGGGGGCGCCTACTATGGCTACACCTTC
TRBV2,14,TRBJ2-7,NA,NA,CASSPGLISYEQYF,TGTGCCAGCAGTCCGGGACTGATCTCCTACGAGCAGTACTTC
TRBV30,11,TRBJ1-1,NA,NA,CAWSVDRIAFF,TGTGCCTGGAGTGTAGACAGGATCGCTTTCTTT
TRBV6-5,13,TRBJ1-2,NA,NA,CASSSREGYGYTF,TGTGCCAGCAGTTCCAGGGAAGGGTATGGCTACACCTTC
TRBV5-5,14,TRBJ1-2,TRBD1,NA,CASSLEGAVYGYTF,TGTGCCAGCAGCTTGGAGGGGGCCGTCTATGGCTACACCTTC
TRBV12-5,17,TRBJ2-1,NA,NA,CASGLVHVRGPYNEQFF,TGTGCTAGTGGTTTGGTACACGTGCGGGGGCCCTACAATGAGCAGTTCTTC
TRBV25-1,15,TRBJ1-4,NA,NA,CASSEQGAGNEKLFF,TGTGCCAGCAGTGAACAAGGGGCTGGAAATGAAAAACTGTTTTTT
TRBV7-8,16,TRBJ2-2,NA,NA,CASSLGGSGNTGELFF,TGTGCCAGCAGCCTAGGGGGTAGCGGTAACACCGGGGAGCTGTTTTTT
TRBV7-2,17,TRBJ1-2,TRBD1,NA,CASSLLGTELLIYGYTF,TGTGCCAGCAGCTTGTTAGGGACAGAGCTCCTCATCTATGGCTACACCTTC
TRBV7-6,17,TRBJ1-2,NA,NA,CASSSLTLTGTQYGYTF,TGTGCCAGCAGCTCCCTTACTCTAACCGGGACACAGTATGGCTACACCTTC
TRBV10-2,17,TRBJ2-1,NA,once,CASRGRDRTGNYNEQFF,TGCGCCAGCAGGGGAAGAGATAGGACCGGGAATTACAATGAGCAGTTCTTC
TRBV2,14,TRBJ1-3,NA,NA,CASSEPRAGNTIYF,TGTGCCAGCAGTGAACCCAGGGCTGGAAACACCATATATTTT
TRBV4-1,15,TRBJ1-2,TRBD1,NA,CASSQVVDRGRGYTF,TGCGCCAGCAGCCAAGTAGTGGACAGGGGGAGAGGCTACACCTTC
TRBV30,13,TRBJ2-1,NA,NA,CAWSKRILNEQFF,TGTGCCTGGAGTAAGAGAATTTTGAATGAGCAGTTCTTC
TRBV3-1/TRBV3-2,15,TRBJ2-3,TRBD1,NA,CASSLQTGTTDTQYF,TGTGCCAGCAGCCTGCAGACAGGGACCACAGATACGCAGTATTTT
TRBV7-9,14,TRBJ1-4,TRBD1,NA,CASSLTRTGEKLFF,TGTGCCAGCAGCTTAACTCGGACAGGGGAAAAACTGTTTTTT